This TCR beta chain derives from a study of cytomegalovirus exposure and HLA in healthy donors. Overall study: Counted in an early data release were about 80 million unique TCRs from HLA-typed donors. Notes on the study in general: In a later analysis, TCR beta V- and J-gene trimming showed a link to a missense DCLRE1C variant.

With 60 Vbeta and 13 Jbeta primers, the PCR was carried out. Using immunoSEQ multiplex PCR, the repertoire was profiled, and TCRdb retains in-frame clones only, with some absent. This sample yields roughly 100,000 clones, of which roughly 76% are seen a single time; approximately 6.9% belongs to the top ten. Everyone who donated was a healthy bone marrow donor. Comment on this clone: The antigen is undetermined.

The receptor comes from a man aged 30 to 45 in good health and CMV-seropositive. Source material: PBMCs.

CDR3 in DNA: TGCGCCAGCAGCCAGGACCAGTCCTCCCCTAGCGGGGTGGCAGATACGCAGTATTTT. This translates into CASSQDQSSPSGVADTQYF. The chain uses TRBV4-1 and TRBJ2-3; 9 bases map to TRBD2. Germline V lookup: CDR1 MGHRA, CDR2 YSYEKL. With V trimmed by 3 bases and J by 4 bases, 17 bases remained unmatched. CDR3 length equals 19 residues.